The text below deals with one T cell receptor beta chain. These data are taken from a study of blood T cell repertoires in COVID-19. Overall study: Sources were T cells, B-cell-depleted T cells, or PBMCs; the material itself was cDNA or gDNA.

The germline CDR1 and CDR2 sequences are LNHDA and SQIVND (reference sequence). The CDR3 length is 14 residues. Losses at the gene ends were 6 bases for V and 7 bases for J; bases not matched to a gene: 9. Sequencing was performed with immunoSEQ multiplex PCR; in TCRdb, only in-frame clones are kept and a portion is missing. Of fewer than 650,000 clones listed, about 88% are singletons. Enrolment of Seattle patients took place during active infection, and they were followed longitudinally. The receptor comes from a woman aged 50 to 60 with COVID-19, enrolled during active disease. The sequenced sample consisted of peripheral blood. The rearrangement uses TRBV19 and TRBJ1-5; TRBD1 matches at 7 bases. The CDR3 DNA follows: TGTGCCAGTAGCTCGCGACAGGGAGGACAGCCCCAGCATTTT. Amino acids: CASSSRQGGQPQHF.